This TCR beta chain comes out of a study of T cell clonality in common variable immunodeficiency. About this clone itself: The junction differs from germline at one of its ends, possibly a read error. The sequenced fragment ends 3 residues before the CDR3 boundary, so the rest is inferred from the germline J gene. Within the sample, other DNA sequences also encode this same CDR3.

TCRdb's table, derived via immunoSEQ multiplex PCR, lists solely in-frame clones and lacks some. This sample carries fewer than 65,000 clones, none of them present only once. Germline assignment: CDR1 SGHDT and CDR2 YYEEEE. This CDR3 comprises 15 residues. The chain carries TRBV5-6 and TRBJ1-3, with 9 nucleotides matching TRBD1. The sequenced sample was peripheral blood mononuclear cells. The receptor comes from a person aged 18 to 75 in good health. This CDR3 is CASSSDRGSGNTIYF. CDR3 DNA (partial): TGTGCCAGCAGTTCGGACAGGGGCTCTGGAAACACG.